Listed here are 29 T cell receptor beta chains from one sample, sequenced in a study of blood T cell repertoires in COVID-19 (dated by TCRdb to the early 2020s). Preparation of the library involved the immunoSEQ multiplex PCR assay. The table was pulled from immuneACCESS by TCRdb, which kept in-frame rearrangements only. Such tables lose some clones; where checked, under half of the loss comes from unresolved V genes, and the rest has no known cause. The sample table contains roughly 75,000 clones; only one count was recorded for 80% to 95% of them. 6.9% of the sample comes from the top ten. Sequenced: peripheral blood. The receptors stem from a human donor in a cohort sampled during active COVID-19.

The rearrangement links TRBV19 to TRBJ2-2, with D possibly TRBD2 on 5 matching bases. CDR3 size: 13 residues. Germline V gene lookup returns CDR1 LNHDA and CDR2 SQIVND (reference sequence). The V gene lost 5 bases and the J gene lost 6 bases, with 10 bases spanning the gap. For the CDR3, the DNA is TGTGCCAGTAGTGGGATCGGGGCCGGGGAGCTGTTTTTT. This gives the protein CASSGIGAGELFF.

The CDR3: CASSLLSVSSYNSPLHF. The CDR3 DNA sequence: TGTGCCAGCAGCTTATTGTCTGTGAGCTCCTATAATTCACCCCTCCACTTT. This chain links TRBV7-6 with TRBJ1-6; D is undetermined. The CDR3 runs 17 residues. The V end lost 2 bases, the J end lost 0 bases, and 11 bases lay between the germline ends. Germline loops: CDR1 SGHVS, CDR2 FNYEAQ.

V usage is TRBV19 and J usage is TRBJ2-3; maybe TRBD2 (6 bases). Germline CDR1 is LNHDA and CDR2 is SQIVND (reference sequence). CDR3 length equals 17 residues. Trimming pared 5 bases from V and 3 bases from J, leaving 21 bases between. The DNA for the CDR3 is TGTGCCAGTAGTTCGTCTTGGGGCGGGGTTAGGACAGATACGCAGTATTTT. Protein sequence: CASSSSWGGVRTDTQYF.

This rearrangement joins TRBV5-5 to TRBJ2-5; 10 bases line up with TRBD2. Germline CDR1 SGHKS, CDR2 YYEKEE (reference sequence). The J segment lost 2 bases and the V segment lost 4 bases, leaving 14 bases of the junction unmatched. This CDR3 has 18 amino acids. The CDR3 loop reads CASSPGGLAGAIQETQYF. DNA for the CDR3: TGTGCCAGCAGCCCGGGAGGCCTAGCGGGGGCCATTCAAGAGACCCAGTACTTC.

V is TRBV14 and J is TRBJ1-2, with unresolved D. Per germline, CDR1 SGHDN and CDR2 FVKESK. This CDR3 is 14 amino acids long. V was trimmed by 4 bases and J by 4 bases, leaving 13 bases between them. CDR3 sequence reads: CASSPRTGIYGYTF. CDR3 nucleotide sequence: TGTGCCAGCAGCCCTCGGACGGGAATCTATGGCTACACCTTC.

This chain joins TRBV6-6 and TRBJ2-5; 7 nucleotides align to TRBD1. The CDR3 is 15 residues long. CDR1 is MNHNY, CDR2 SVGAGI, per germline (reference sequence). V lost 6 bases and J lost 5; bases outside the gene matches: 12. The CDR3 DNA reads TGTGCCAGCAGCTGGACAGGAGTGGCGAGGGAGACCCAGTACTTC. Protein product: CASSWTGVARETQYF.

V is TRBV20-1 and J is TRBJ2-1; no clear D. Trimming cost V 3 bases and J 5 bases, with 5 bases left between them. Germline loops: CDR1 DFQATT, CDR2 SNEGSKA (reference sequence). The CDR3 has 11 residues. The CDR3 nucleotides are TGCAGTGCTAGTATTAACAATGAGCAGTTCTTC. Protein product: CSASINNEQFF.

The J gene is TRBJ1-4, the V gene TRBV3-1 (or the pseudogene TRBV3-2), with 9 nucleotides matching TRBD1. Germline trimming cut 6 bases from V and 8 bases from J; bases unmatched to any gene: 10. CDR3 length equals 15 residues. Germline values: CDR1 LGHDT, CDR2 YNNKEL (reference sequence). CDR3: CASSSYTGGREKLFF. DNA for the CDR3: TGTGCCAGCAGTTCCTACACAGGGGGCCGCGAAAAACTGTTTTTT.

V is TRBV12-5 and J is TRBJ1-5; D possibly corresponds to TRBD1 (6 bases). CDR3 size: 16 residues. With 7 bases removed from V and 3 bases from J, the gap between germline ends came to 19 bases. Germline assignment: CDR1 LGHNT and CDR2 FRNRAP. The chain's CDR3 is CASAGQPDPYNQPQHF. In DNA, the CDR3 is TGTGCTAGTGCCGGACAGCCTGATCCCTACAATCAGCCCCAGCATTTT.

The rearrangement uses TRBV5-8 and TRBJ1-3; D uncertain. The germline gives CDR1 SGHTS, CDR2 YDEGEE. There are 14 residues in the CDR3. V dropped 4 bases and J dropped 2 bases, with 10 bases sitting between them. The CDR3 bases are TGTGCCAGCAGCCTCCGGACTGCTGGAAACACCATATATTTT. It is translated as CASSLRTAGNTIYF.

This clone was observed once. The chain carries TRBV30 and TRBJ1-4, with D tentatively TRBD1 (6 bases). Per germline, CDR1 GTSNPN and CDR2 SVGIG (reference sequence). This CDR3 comprises 15 residues. Deletions cut 3 bases from V and 3 bases from J, with 14 bases between. Here the CDR3 DNA reads TGTGCCTGGAGACAGGGTGGACGAGCTAATGAAAAACTGTTTTTT. Translating it yields CAWRQGGRANEKLFF.

This clone was recorded once. The rearrangement links TRBV19 to TRBJ2-4; possible D gene TRBD1, 6 bases. This CDR3 is built from 16 residues. V gave up 0 bases and J gave up 0 bases, with 9 bases separating them. Germline V gene data show CDR1 as LNHDA and CDR2 as SQIVND (reference sequence). CDR3 region: CASSIDGGSAKNIQYF. CDR3 DNA: TGTGCCAGTAGTATAGATGGGGGCTCAGCCAAAAACATTCAGTACTTC.

The CDR3 DNA follows: TGTGCCACCAGCAGATCAAGCCCTGGGCAGTATTTT. The encoded protein is CATSRSSPGQYF. The rearrangement joins TRBV15 to TRBJ2-3; D uncertain. The CDR3 runs 12 residues. V dropped 2 bases and J dropped 11 bases, with 11 bases sitting between them. Germline-derived CDR1 and CDR2 are LNHNV and YYDKDF (reference sequence).

The chain uses TRBV7-9 and TRBJ2-5, with 7 bases fitting TRBD2. Germline trimming cut 2 bases from V and 5 bases from J; bases unmatched to any gene: 5. This CDR3 comprises 14 residues. Germline assignment: CDR1 SEHNR and CDR2 FQNEAQ (reference sequence). Here the CDR3 reads CASSLSAGVETQYF. CDR3 in DNA: TGTGCCAGCAGCTTATCGGCGGGGGTGGAGACCCAGTACTTC. Looking up the rest from reference TRBV7-9 and TRBJ2-5 gives the full variable domain: DTGVSQNPRHKITKRGQNVTFRCDPISEHNRLYWYRQTLGQGPEFLTYFQNEAQLEKSRLLSDRFSAERPKGSFSTLEIQRTEQGDSAMYLCASSLSAGVETQYFGPGTRLLVL.

This clone was counted only a few times. The chain uses TRBV5-1 and TRBJ2-1, with D perhaps matching TRBD2 (6 bases). Germline V gives CDR1 SGHRS, CDR2 YFSETQ. The CDR3 consists of 16 residues. V was cut by 3 bases and J by 6 bases, with 19 bases left in between. The DNA for the CDR3 is TGCGCCAGCAGCTGGGGGACTTTGGACCGAGGCAATGAGCAGTTCTTC. Amino acid sequence: CASSWGTLDRGNEQFF.

V usage is TRBV10-1 and J usage is TRBJ1-1; TRBD1 agrees at 8 bases. Germline lookup yields CDR1 WNHNN and CDR2 SYGVQD (reference sequence). J lost 1 base, V lost 7 bases, and 14 bases had no gene match. The CDR3 is 17 amino acids. The DNA for the CDR3 is TGCGCCAGCACCCAACAGGGGGTCCCCCCCCCGAACACTGAAGCTTTCTTT. Translated: CASTQQGVPPPNTEAFF.

V and J are TRBV4-1 and TRBJ2-7; D is possibly TRBD1 (6 bases). Per germline, CDR1 MGHRA and CDR2 YSYEKL. This CDR3 region has 15 residues. The V end was cut by 0 bases, the J end by 2 bases, with 11 bases between. DNA for the CDR3: TGCGCCAGCAGCCAAGAGGGCTACAGGGCCTACGAGCAGTACTTC. It encodes CASSQEGYRAYEQYF.

The chain carries TRBV10-2 and TRBJ1-2; perhaps TRBD1 as D (6 bases). The CDR3 consists of 14 residues. The germline V and J ends were trimmed by 3 bases and 5 bases, with 13 bases remaining between them. CDR1 WSHSY and CDR2 SAAADI come from the germline V gene. Written as DNA, the CDR3 is TGCGCCAGCAGTGATAGAGGGGGTGGGTATGGCTACACCTTC. It codes for CASSDRGGGYGYTF.

The chain has TRBV10-3 and TRBJ2-7, with 14 nucleotides matching TRBD2. Germline CDR1 and CDR2: ENHRY and SYGVKD. V lost 4 bases and J lost 4; bases outside the gene matches: 0. CDR3 size: 14 residues. The CDR3 reads CAISGTSGGYEQYF. For the CDR3, the DNA is TGTGCCATCAGTGGGACTAGCGGGGGGTACGAGCAGTACTTC.

V and J are TRBV30 and TRBJ1-1; TRBD1 agrees at 7 bases. In germline, CDR1 is GTSNPN, CDR2 SVGIG (reference sequence). The ends lost 3 bases at V and 4 bases at J; junction bases unmatched: 5. The CDR3 has 13 residues. CDR3 region: CAWRGQEGTEAFF. The CDR3 bases are TGTGCCTGGAGAGGACAGGAGGGCACTGAAGCTTTCTTT. Combining the CDR3 with reference TRBV30 and TRBJ1-1 gives the whole variable domain SQTIHQWPATLVQPVGSPLSLECTVEGTSNPNLYWYRQAAGRGLQLLFYSVGIGQISSEVPQNLSASRPQDRQFILSSKKLLLSDSGFYLCAWRGQEGTEAFFGQGTRLTVV.

J is TRBJ2-7 and V is TRBV5-1; possibly TRBD1 for D (5 bases). V lost 3 bases and J lost 1, with 14 bases in between. This CDR3 is built from 15 residues. Germline V gives CDR1 SGHRS, CDR2 YFSETQ. CDR3 sequence: CASSWGGRSSYEQYF. In DNA, the CDR3 is TGCGCCAGCAGCTGGGGCGGCAGGAGTTCCTACGAGCAGTACTTC.

The chain has TRBV5-4 and TRBJ1-3; D might be TRBD1 (6 bases). Germline CDR1 reads SGHNT; CDR2 reads YYREEE (reference sequence). V was pared by 0 bases and J by 1 base, with 23 bases between. This CDR3 is 20 amino acids long. CDR3 in DNA: TGTGCCAGCAGCTTGGACGGTTTGGACAGTTTGAAGACTTCTGGAAACACCATATATTTT. Its translation is CASSLDGLDSLKTSGNTIYF.

The CDR3 loop reads CASSRGGALADTQYF. The CDR3 DNA follows: TGTGCCAGCAGCCGCGGGGGGGCCCTGGCAGATACGCAGTATTTT. The chain recombines TRBV7-2 with TRBJ2-3; 9 bases fit TRBD2. Germline assignment: CDR1 SGHTA and CDR2 FQGNSA. This CDR3 spans 15 amino acids. V was pared by 5 bases and J by 4 bases, with 7 bases of the junction left unmatched.

The genes are TRBV12-3 or TRBV12-4 and TRBJ1-6; no clear D. The CDR3 runs 13 residues. V lost 2 bases and J lost 11, with 10 bases in between. The CDR3 DNA reads TGTGCCAGCAGTTTACAGGTTATGACACCCCTCCACTTT. Residues: CASSLQVMTPLHF.

V is TRBV3-1 (or the pseudogene TRBV3-2) and J is TRBJ2-3; possible D gene TRBD1, 6 bases. The germline gives CDR1 LGHDT, CDR2 YNNKEL (reference sequence). The CDR3 sequence is 15 residues long. Trimming removed 0 bases at V and 2 bases at J, with 9 bases between. This chain's CDR3 is CASSQDWGPTDTQYF. As DNA, the CDR3 is TGTGCCAGCAGCCAAGATTGGGGGCCCACAGATACGCAGTATTTT.

The rearrangement uses TRBV20-1 and TRBJ1-2; D is unresolved. Trimming cost V 5 bases and J 6 bases, with 4 bases left between them. Germline lookup yields CDR1 DFQATT and CDR2 SNEGSKA (reference sequence). CDR3 length: 9 amino acids. Here the CDR3 reads CSAPDGYTF. As DNA, the CDR3 is TGCAGTGCTCCTGATGGCTACACCTTC.

This rearrangement joins TRBV27 to TRBJ2-5; D gene uncertain. Germline values: CDR1 MNHEY, CDR2 SMNVEV (reference sequence). The CDR3 length is 15 residues. V lost 0 bases to trimming and J lost 2 bases, with 10 bases between them. The CDR3 bases are TGTGCCAGCAGTTTATCGCGCGACACACAAGAGACCCAGTACTTC. Its protein is CASSLSRDTQETQYF.

This chain joins TRBV19 and TRBJ2-3; a possible D gene is TRBD2 (6 bases). Germline V lookup: CDR1 LNHDA, CDR2 SQIVND (reference sequence). This CDR3 is 13 amino acids long. Between the trimmed V and J ends, which lost 4 bases and 1 base, there was a span of 6 bases. The CDR3 sequence is CASSTSGTDTQYF. The CDR3 DNA reads TGTGCCAGTAGTACTAGCGGCACAGATACGCAGTATTTT.

This chain links TRBV5-6 with TRBJ1-4, with unresolved D. This CDR3 has 18 residues. CDR1 SGHDT and CDR2 YYEEEE come from the germline V gene. Trimming took 5 bases from V and 1 from J, leaving 21 bases between them. In DNA, the CDR3 is TGTGCCAGCAGTTTTGGGCCAGGCGTTCTGGGAACTAATGAAAAACTGTTTTTT. This translates into CASSFGPGVLGTNEKLFF.